This TCR beta chain emerged from a study of shared clonotypes between healthy human individuals. Naive CD8 cells were CD45RO-negative, positively selected for CCR7, excluding terminally differentiated effector memory CD45RA+ cells. Using immunoSEQ multiplex PCR, the repertoire was profiled, and TCRdb retains in-frame clones only, with some absent. Among some 2 million clones listed, about 95% were seen once. CDR1 is KGHSH and CDR2 is LQKENI in the germline V gene. V dropped 8 bases and J dropped 6; count of bases not matched to a gene: 6. The CDR3 is 13 residues long. The receptor comes from a young man in good health. The specimen was naive CD8+ T cells sorted from blood. J is TRBJ1-4 and V is TRBV18; 7 nucleotides align to TRBD1. CDR3 amino acids: CASNTGEHEKLFF. The CDR3 DNA follows: TGTGCCAGCAACACAGGGGAACATGAAAAACTGTTTTTT.